The T cell receptor (beta chain) described here comes from a study of beta chain features in type 1 diabetes. Background on the study: The study found patients and healthy donors alike in age, gender and cell yields.

This clone has only a few counts. Antigen specificity is unknown. Every isolated RNA sample was fully reverse transcribed, so sequencing captured expressed TCRB transcripts. The data were produced by immunoSEQ multiplex PCR, yet TCRdb's version contains in-frame clones alone and is incomplete. The sample holds about 270,000 clones, 14% seen once. Study-level results: Significant though moderate, a shortening of TCRB CDR3s appeared in all four CD4+ subsets of Type 1 diabetes patients. Cells with high TCR expression could be over-represented when cDNA is sequenced.

The sample comprised naive CD4+ T cells from blood. The source is a young man with type 1 diabetes.

The CDR3 coding sequence is TGTGCCAGCAGCCGCGGGATTATCGGCAATGAGCAGTTCTTC. Encoded protein: CASSRGIIGNEQFF. The chain joins TRBV2 to TRBJ2-1; the D gene is possibly TRBD2 (6 bases). Trimming took 6 bases from V and 6 from J, leaving 15 bases between them. The length of the CDR3 is 14 residues. Germline CDR1 is SNHLY and CDR2 is FYNNEI.